The text below deals with one TCR beta chain. Its antigen is currently not known. Nothing much larger sits one base from this clone, and base qualities are not available. The library was generated by the immunoSEQ multiplex PCR assay. The multiplex PCR relied on a mix of 60 forward primers for TCR Vbeta segments and 13 reverse primers for TCR Jbeta segments. A multiplex PCR assay on genomic DNA amplified the CDR3 region of rearranged TCR beta genes. The Illumina HiSeq System was used to sequence the amplified TCR beta libraries as 87-base-pair reads. The published analysis was carried out like this. In a later analysis, around 80 million unique TCR beta chains were counted across the 650 to 750 repertoires, and around 10 million of these chains were shared by at least two donors. To remove PCR and sequencing errors, raw reads were error-corrected and collapsed into unique sequences using a nearest-neighbor algorithm that merged closely related sequences. Alignment of CDR3 sequences to IMGT reference sequences was used to assign V, D and J gene segments. For a sequence to be retained, a match of at least six nucleotides was required to both a V gene segment and a J gene segment. Rearrangements were classified as productive when the CDR3 lacked stop codons and remained in frame with V and J, and all other rearrangements were classified as non-productive. CDR3 was defined according to IMGT convention as the region running from the second conserved V-encoded cysteine to the conserved J-encoded phenylalanine. The earlier analysis of a few hundred of the donors excluded sequences that lacked an unambiguous match to a single V gene segment. An earlier analysis of 587 of the donors called V segments functional above 56.7% productive rearrangements and segregating when the between-donor standard deviation exceeded 5%. A statistical classification framework was built to diagnose cytomegalovirus status from the catalog of TCR beta chain sequences. A later analysis assigned V and J genes by comparing TCR nucleotide sequences with IMGT/GENE-DB human TR gene sequences. The TCRdist pipeline was used in a later analysis to assign CDR3 sequences and most-parsimonious VDJ recombination scenarios. In a later analysis, every TCR beta chain was defined by the combination of its CDR3 amino acid sequence and its V-gene family, and reads without a unique V-gene family were dropped. As a way to deal with suspected cross-contamination and a sequencing artifact, a later analysis dropped 450 to 600 nucleotide sequences that were highly shared and had low generation probability. In a later analysis, a clonal expansion index for each public chain was calculated from normalized within-repertoire ranks of inferred template counts. In a later analysis, generation probabilities were computed using a VDJ recombination model fitted to out-of-frame rearrangements, and the results were checked against IGoR. A later analysis scored TCR-TCR, TCR-HLA and TCR-CMV co-occurrence with hypergeometric tests, applying a repertoire-size bias correction to TCR pairs. In a later analysis, false discovery rates were estimated by permuting HLA or CMV assignments 20 times. In a later analysis, co-occurring TCRs were grouped using DBSCAN, with TCRdist sequence similarity added in when clustering inside HLA-allele-positive subsets. Repertoires with fewer than 30,000 or more than 120,000 public chains, plus five repertoires with anomalous nucleotide sharing, were excluded from co-occurrence clustering. TCRdb's version of the immuneACCESS table is confined to in-frame rearrangements and falls short of the full clone set. An unresolved V gene accounts for under half of the shortfall where checked; the remainder is of unknown origin. For V, J and clone size, that table is used; D and trimming come from the DNA. The sample contains fewer than 100,000 clones, under 80% of them found a single time. The ten largest clones capture about 7% of the sample.

The cohort was made up of 500 to 850 healthy bone marrow donors. At the time of sampling, all cohort members were nominally healthy, though unrecorded immune exposures were likely present. The donor tested CMV seropositive, placing the donor among the 250 to 350 seropositive members of the cohort. Each donor provided a peripheral blood sample, and peripheral blood mononuclear cells were used for TCR beta sequencing. Genomic DNA extraction from the blood cell samples was performed with the Qiagen DNeasy Blood Extraction Kit. This entry is derived from a study of cytomegalovirus exposure and HLA in healthy donors listed by TCRdb under 2017. Looking at the study overall: An earlier analysis of a few hundred of the donors reported roughly 300 Gb of sequence data and 117 million unique TCR beta sequences obtained from some 200 million T cells. Among some 410 genotyped donors of the cohort, an average of approximately 240,000 unique TCR beta nucleotide sequences were sequenced per donor, around a sixth of them non-productive. High-throughput TCR immunosequencing, statistical association of individual TCRs with disease status, and machine learning were combined to predict cytomegalovirus infection status. Genome-wide SNP genotypes for about 55% of the roughly 670 donors were used in a later genetic analysis, which treated that subset as a discovery cohort. All discovery cohort repertoires had been generated using a single sequencing platform. Typing coverage varied by locus: about 629-630 donors for A, B, C, DRB1 and DQB1; roughly 500 for DQA1; around 570 for DPA1; some 470 for DPB1. Using immunosequencing, the study profiled T cell repertoires from roughly 650 subjects and related those repertoires to cytomegalovirus serostatus. In an earlier analysis of 500 to 650 of the donors, high-throughput TCR beta sequencing was used to judge whether each TCR beta V gene segment behaved as functional or pseudogenic. Among the roughly 400 genotyped donors, 75% to 90% belonged to the genetic ancestry cluster associated with self-reported Caucasian donors. Roughly five DR-DQ haplotypes were treated as single units for association and clustering because of strong linkage in the cohort. Along with the roughly 700-subject first cohort, a separate validation cohort of some 130 different subjects was used. The later analysis used no new phenotypic data to find candidate immune exposures, relying instead on TCR beta sequences and their occurrence across donors. The study was designed to test whether signatures of past pathogen exposure could be identified by cataloging public T cell receptors. Around 300 gigabases of sequencing data and 70 million to 100 million unique TCR sequences were included in an early release covering 550 to 650 HLA-typed donors. A later analysis re-examined previously published TCR beta repertoires from about 700 donors and added high-resolution HLA genotyping to investigate patterns of TCR occurrence. Donor age, sex, ethnicity and CMV serostatus were collected together with the repertoire data. Both class I and class II loci were covered by HLA typing, at four-digit resolution.

The V end gives up 6 bases and the J end 5 bases, leaving 10 bases in the junction not matched to a gene. Reading from cysteine to phenylalanine, the CDR3 counts 15 amino acids. Just CDR3 DNA is preserved here, 45 bases in frame from base 1. The germline V gene specifies MDHEN as CDR1 and SYDVKM as CDR2. The paper as a whole reports these results and caveats: It was suggested by the authors that the approach could potentially be generalized to other disease states and immunological phenotypes. Correlated functional status among segregating V segments might reflect linkage disequilibrium, but an unknown experimental factor could not be ruled out. A later genetic analysis reported fewer N-insertions in productive TCRs among donors in an Asian-associated ancestry cluster than the approximately 700-donor mean. The earlier analysis of 587 of the donors excluded about 16 rarely observed V segments, including chromosome 9 orphons, because counts were too low. In a later analysis, most CMV-associated TCR beta chains were found to appear HLA-restricted, with HLA associations seemingly driven largely by CMV exposure. Presence/absence analyses assumed roughly uniform sequencing depth across donors, an assumption that may not hold. A further reported finding was that TCR beta sequences accurately predicted the HLA-A and HLA-B alleles for most subjects in the first cohort. In an earlier analysis of 587 of the donors, most TCR beta V segments appeared in productive rearrangements about 87% or about 30% of the time, broadly matching IMGT annotations. HLA typing was unavailable for some donors at each locus, so association tests used only the typed subset. While some public TCRs were present in many individuals, most TCR sequences turned up only very rarely across donors. Several of the top co-occurrence clusters appeared to be linked to parvovirus B19, influenza, CMV and Epstein-Barr virus, according to a later analysis. Compared with equally common non-associated chains, HLA-associated TCR beta chains in a later analysis were more clonally expanded and had lower generation probabilities. Some IMGT-functional V segments, including TRBV6-2 and TRBV6-3, could not be told apart with the 87-base-pair reads, so those segments were excluded. This cohort had only TCR beta chains sequenced, and the lack of alpha or paired-chain data limited which features could be detected. The study listed 150 to 200 TCR beta chains as associated with cytomegalovirus. A later analysis associated around 16,000 TCR beta sequences with specific HLA alleles at a false discovery rate of 0.05. Assigning TCR associations to individual alleles was difficult when HLA alleles, especially DR and DQ, strongly co-occurred. An association between a missense DCLRE1C variant and V-gene and J-gene trimming of TCR beta chains was found in a later genetic analysis and replicated in an independent cohort. CMV serostatus was the only immune exposure information available for the cohort. In both the original and validation cohorts, the classifier was reported to diagnose cytomegalovirus status with high specificity and sensitivity. A later analysis found that TCR association rates varied across HLA loci, with DRB1 alleles showing the most associated TCRs and HLA-C alleles the fewest. A few of the identified cytomegalovirus-associated TCR beta chains were confirmed in vitro to be specific for cytomegalovirus antigens. A group of highly shared sequence variants was considered likely to be a technical artifact of the sequencing pipeline.

The chain is assembled from TRBV28 and TRBJ2-5; 9 bases in the junction line up with TRBD2. The clonotype originates from a man aged 35-49 years in good health and CMV-seropositive. Sequenced sample: PBMCs. The bases are TGTGCCAGCAGCTTCCTAGCGGGAACGGCGGAGACCCAGTACTTC. This translates into CASSFLAGTAETQYF.